The rows below give T cell receptor beta chains drawn from one sample of a study of T-cell memory formation after mild COVID-19. TCRdb called the 5' RACE reads again in MiXCR, with one record for every CDR3 protein. This table holds about 130,000 distinct CDR3 sequences, about 6.5% found once. The source material was PBMCs or a T cell subset sorted from them (not recorded which). These receptor sequences come from an adult woman who had mild COVID-19 (a few samples of this study predate the infection). Cell type and time point are not known. CDR3s include the opening cysteine and the closing phenylalanine or tryptophan. Each record gives: clone size, J gene, D gene, V gene, CDR3 DNA, CDR3 protein. The D gene is left open where the match is weak. Clone sizes are given selectively: once, few, many, or a class where the clone is expanded.

clone size: few; J gene: TRBJ2-5; D gene: TRBD2; V gene: TRBV7-2; CDR3 DNA: TGTGCCAGCAGCTTAGCGGGACTAGCGGGACCGGAGACCCAGTACTTC; CDR3 protein: CASSLAGLAGPETQYF
clone size: few; J gene: TRBJ1-2; D gene: -; V gene: TRBV20-1; CDR3 DNA: TGCAGTGCCCGTGAGGCAGGGTCGTACTATGGCTACACCTTC; CDR3 protein: CSAREAGSYYGYTF
clone size: -; J gene: TRBJ2-3; D gene: TRBD2; V gene: TRBV4-2; CDR3 DNA: TGTGCCAGCAGCTTCGACCTAGCGGGGGTCACAGATACGCAGTATTTT; CDR3 protein: CASSFDLAGVTDTQYF
clone size: -; J gene: TRBJ1-4; D gene: -; V gene: TRBV3-1; CDR3 DNA: TGTGCCAGCAGCCCGCGGAATGAAAAACTGTTTTTT; CDR3 protein: CASSPRNEKLFF
clone size: few; J gene: TRBJ2-3; D gene: -; V gene: TRBV25-1; CDR3 DNA: TGTGCCAGCGGGGAGGCTAGTAACACAGATACGCAGTATTTT; CDR3 protein: CASGEASNTDTQYF
clone size: many; J gene: TRBJ1-2; D gene: -; V gene: TRBV7-2; CDR3 DNA: TGTGCCAGCAGCTTAACTTTCTATGGCTACACCTTC; CDR3 protein: CASSLTFYGYTF
clone size: -; J gene: TRBJ1-5; D gene: TRBD1; V gene: TRBV18; CDR3 DNA: TGTGCCAGCTCACCGGGGACAGGCAACAATCAGCCCCAGCATTTT; CDR3 protein: CASSPGTGNNQPQHF
clone size: -; J gene: TRBJ2-2; D gene: -; V gene: TRBV6-2/TRBV6-3; CDR3 DNA: TGTGCCAGCAGTCGCGACCGTGGCCTCTCCCCCGGGGAGCTGTTTTTT; CDR3 protein: CASSRDRGLSPGELFF
clone size: -; J gene: TRBJ1-4; D gene: -; V gene: TRBV2; CDR3 DNA: TGTGCCACACAAGGGCAGAATAATGAAAAACTGTTTTTT; CDR3 protein: CATQGQNNEKLFF
clone size: few; J gene: TRBJ2-1; D gene: TRBD2; V gene: TRBV20-1; CDR3 DNA: TGCAGTGCTAGCGCCCTGGGACTAGCGGGAGGGGGCAATGAGCAGTTCTTC; CDR3 protein: CSASALGLAGGGNEQFF
clone size: many; J gene: TRBJ2-1; D gene: -; V gene: TRBV5-1; CDR3 DNA: TGCGCCAGCAGCCTGGACGGCACGGGTGAGCAGTTCTTC; CDR3 protein: CASSLDGTGEQFF
clone size: many; J gene: TRBJ2-6; D gene: TRBD1; V gene: TRBV7-8; CDR3 DNA: TGTGCCAGCAGCTCCGACAGGGCTGGGGCCAACGTCCTGACTTTC; CDR3 protein: CASSSDRAGANVLTF
clone size: few; J gene: TRBJ2-2; D gene: -; V gene: TRBV2; CDR3 DNA: TGTGCCAGCAGTCGCATCAGGGAAACCGGGGAGCTGTTTTTT; CDR3 protein: CASSRIRETGELFF
clone size: few; J gene: TRBJ1-5; D gene: -; V gene: TRBV24-1; CDR3 DNA: TGTGCCACCTCTGATGGAGTTAATCAGCCCCAGCATTTT; CDR3 protein: CATSDGVNQPQHF
clone size: few; J gene: TRBJ2-1; D gene: TRBD1; V gene: TRBV29-1; CDR3 DNA: TGCAGCGTTGCGGGGACAGGGGGCCTCTCCTACAATGAGCAGTTCTTC; CDR3 protein: CSVAGTGGLSYNEQFF
clone size: -; J gene: TRBJ1-1; D gene: TRBD1; V gene: TRBV15; CDR3 DNA: TGTGCCACCAGTACGCCCAGGGGGCGCGACACTGAAGCTTTCTTT; CDR3 protein: CATSTPRGRDTEAFF
clone size: -; J gene: TRBJ1-5; D gene: TRBD1; V gene: TRBV2; CDR3 DNA: TGTGCCAGCAGTCAGACCCGGACAGGGAGTAGCAATCAGCCCCAGCATTTT; CDR3 protein: CASSQTRTGSSNQPQHF
clone size: few; J gene: TRBJ1-1; D gene: TRBD1; V gene: TRBV18; CDR3 DNA: TGTGCCAGCTCACCCCAACAGGGGGAGAACACTGAAGCTTTCTTT; CDR3 protein: CASSPQQGENTEAFF
clone size: few; J gene: TRBJ2-1; D gene: TRBD2; V gene: TRBV24-1; CDR3 DNA: TGTGCCACCAGTGATGCGACTAGCGGGACAACGAATGAGCAGTTCTTC; CDR3 protein: CATSDATSGTTNEQFF
clone size: -; J gene: TRBJ2-2; D gene: TRBD2; V gene: TRBV25-1; CDR3 DNA: TGTGCCAGCAGTTGGTTAGCGGGAGGGGCGAACACCGGGGAGCTGTTTTTT; CDR3 protein: CASSWLAGGANTGELFF
clone size: -; J gene: TRBJ1-2; D gene: TRBD1; V gene: TRBV20-1; CDR3 DNA: TGCAGTGCTCCTATCGGACAGGGTGTGAAGGGCTACACCTTC; CDR3 protein: CSAPIGQGVKGYTF
clone size: few; J gene: TRBJ2-2; D gene: -; V gene: TRBV9; CDR3 DNA: TGTGCCAGCAGCGTAGGTAGCGGACGGAACACCGGGGAGCTGTTTTTT; CDR3 protein: CASSVGSGRNTGELFF